The rows below give T cell receptor beta chains drawn from one sample of a study of blood T cell repertoires in COVID-19. Profiling relied on immunoSEQ multiplex PCR, and the TCRdb table lists in-frame clones only, not all of them. Of approximately 250,000 clones in the sample, 88% are singletons; the top ten hold approximately 2%. Sequencing was carried out using PBMCs or T cells enriched from blood (not recorded which). These receptors were taken from a woman aged 55-70 years in a cohort exposed to, infected with or recovered from COVID-19 (not recorded which). Each CDR3 is given with its conserved first and last residue. A D gene is named only where the DNA matches it firmly. Only some rows state a clone size, as once, few, many or a class for expanded clones.

J gene,V gene,clone size,D gene,CDR3 DNA,CDR3 protein
TRBJ2-1,TRBV9,-,-,TGTGCCAGCAGCGTAGGGCAGGGGCTTTACAATGAGCAGTTCTTC,CASSVGQGLYNEQFF
TRBJ1-1,TRBV3-1/TRBV3-2,-,TRBD1,TGTGCCAGCAGCCTACTAACAGGGGACACTGAAGCTTTCTTT,CASSLLTGDTEAFF
TRBJ2-5,TRBV18,-,-,TGTGCCAGCTCCCGAGCCCCTGGGACACAAGAGACCCAGTACTTC,CASSRAPGTQETQYF
TRBJ2-5,TRBV6-2/TRBV6-3,-,TRBD2,TGTGCCAGCAGTTTAGCGGGAGGCTACCAAGAGACCCAGTACTTC,CASSLAGGYQETQYF
TRBJ1-2,TRBV7-6,once,-,TGTGCCAGCAGCTTAAGTAGGGGGAGAGCTAACTATGGCTACACCTTC,CASSLSRGRANYGYTF
TRBJ2-3,TRBV5-4,-,-,TGTGCCAGCAGCGGCCGGGAGAGGTTAGATACGCAGTATTTT,CASSGRERLDTQYF
TRBJ1-4,TRBV7-8,-,TRBD1,TGTGCCAGCAGCTTAGATGGGACAGGGAACGAAAAACTGTTTTTT,CASSLDGTGNEKLFF
TRBJ2-1,TRBV30,-,TRBD2,TGTGCCTGGAGTGGATCTCTAGCGGGGAGTGAGCAGTTCTTC,CAWSGSLAGSEQFF
TRBJ2-2,TRBV7-2,-,-,TGTGCCAGCAGGGACTTTAACACCGGGGAGCTGTTTTTT,CASRDFNTGELFF
TRBJ2-3,TRBV5-1,-,TRBD2,TGCGCCAGCAGCTTGGAAAAAGCGGGGGGGATTAGCACAGATACGCAGTATTTT,CASSLEKAGGISTDTQYF
TRBJ2-7,TRBV7-9,-,-,TGTGCCAGCAGCCCCACCGAAGCGGTATCCTACGAGCAGTACTTC,CASSPTEAVSYEQYF
TRBJ2-3,TRBV5-1,-,-,TGCGCCAGCAGCCCCCGGGAGACCCTTGGCACAGATACGCAGTATTTT,CASSPRETLGTDTQYF
TRBJ2-3,TRBV6-9,-,TRBD1,TGTGCCCGCCACAGGGGGAAGAGAGATACGCAGTATTTT,CARHRGKRDTQYF
TRBJ1-1,TRBV28,-,TRBD1,TGTGCCAGCAGTGCCGACAGGGGCGGCACTGAAGCTTTCTTT,CASSADRGGTEAFF
TRBJ2-1,TRBV11-2,-,TRBD1,TGTGCCAGCAGCTTACAACAGGGGGCGGTTAATGAGCAGTTCTTC,CASSLQQGAVNEQFF
TRBJ1-1,TRBV24-1,-,-,TGTGCCACCAGCCCGGGACACTTAACGGGGAACACTGAAGCTTTCTTT,CATSPGHLTGNTEAFF
TRBJ1-5,TRBV7-2,-,-,TGTGCCAGCAGCTTACGCGGTTTTGACGGCGACCTCAATCAGCCCCAGCATTTT,CASSLRGFDGDLNQPQHF
TRBJ1-5,TRBV12-2,-,-,TGTGCAAGTCGCTTAGGGAGGCGGGGGGCTGGACGGCCCCAGCATTTT,CASRLGRRGAGRPQHF
TRBJ2-1,TRBV7-9,-,TRBD1,TGTGCCAGCAGCTTAGGCGTACAGGGGAGCTCCTACAATGAGCAGTTCTTC,CASSLGVQGSSYNEQFF
TRBJ2-7,TRBV24-1,-,TRBD1,TGTGCCACCAGTGCCCACAGGGGGAAGCAGTACTTC,CATSAHRGKQYF
TRBJ1-2,TRBV5-1,once,-,TGCGCCAGCACCACCAATAACAGGGCATATGGCTACACCTTC,CASTTNNRAYGYTF
TRBJ2-1,TRBV27,-,TRBD2,TGTGCCAGCAGGGCCCCGGGACTACCCTACAATGAGCAGTTCTTC,CASRAPGLPYNEQFF
TRBJ2-3,TRBV24-1,-,-,TGTGCCACCAGTGACCGGAACCAGCGGCCGGCAGATACGCAGTATTTT,CATSDRNQRPADTQYF
TRBJ2-1,TRBV7-2,once,TRBD1,TGTGCCAGCAGCCTCGACAGGGGCGATTACAATGAGCAGTTCTTC,CASSLDRGDYNEQFF
TRBJ1-6,TRBV7-2,-,-,TGTGCCAGCAGCTTCTTACAGGGCCGGGATTCACCCCTCCACTTT,CASSFLQGRDSPLHF
TRBJ2-1,TRBV3-1/TRBV3-2,-,TRBD2,TGTGCCAGCAGTTCTCTAACTAGCGGGAATCACCTAGGCTCCTACAATGAGCAGTTCTTC,CASSSLTSGNHLGSYNEQFF
TRBJ2-7,TRBV6-5,-,TRBD2,TGTGCCAGCAGTTACGCTAGCGGGAGCGGCTACGAGCAGTACTTC,CASSYASGSGYEQYF
TRBJ2-2,TRBV28,-,-,TGTGCCAGCAGTTTCTACGGAGGAACCGGGGAGCTGTTTTTT,CASSFYGGTGELFF
TRBJ2-3,TRBV6-5,-,TRBD2,TGTGCCAGCAAAACTAGCGGGGGCACAGATACGCAGTATTTT,CASKTSGGTDTQYF
TRBJ1-2,TRBV28,-,-,TGTGCCAGCTACAGTTTCCCCGGTTCCCTCTATGGCTACACCTTC,CASYSFPGSLYGYTF
TRBJ2-7,TRBV27,-,TRBD1,TGTGCCAGCAGTAAGGGGGACAGGGGTTCCTACGAGCAGTACTTC,CASSKGDRGSYEQYF
TRBJ1-1,TRBV7-2,-,-,TGCGCCAGCAGCTTCGTCAGGGGTTCGAACACTGAAGCTTTCTTT,CASSFVRGSNTEAFF
TRBJ2-1,TRBV10-3,-,TRBD2,TGTGCCACCAGGCCCGGGACTAGCGGGAGGAATGAGCAGTTCTTC,CATRPGTSGRNEQFF
TRBJ2-5,TRBV2,once,TRBD2,TGTGCCAGCACCACTCTAGCGGGAGGGAGAGAGACCCAGTACTTC,CASTTLAGGRETQYF
TRBJ2-7,TRBV11-2,-,TRBD1,TGTGCCAGCAGCCCCGGGACAGGGGGCCTCGAGCAGTACTTC,CASSPGTGGLEQYF
TRBJ1-2,TRBV29-1,-,TRBD1,TGCAGCGTGGGGGACAGGCGGTGGGATGGCTACACCTTC,CSVGDRRWDGYTF
TRBJ1-4,TRBV18,-,-,TGTGCCAGCTCACGTACGACCCCGGGGTCCACTAATGAAAAACTGTTTTTT,CASSRTTPGSTNEKLFF
TRBJ2-5,TRBV5-8,-,TRBD2,TGTGCCAGCAGCTTGGCGGGACTAGTTTTGGGGGGCCAAGAGACCCAGTACTTC,CASSLAGLVLGGQETQYF
TRBJ1-2,TRBV19,-,-,TGTGCCAGTACCCAACACCCCGGACAGCTCTATGGCTACACCTTC,CASTQHPGQLYGYTF
TRBJ2-2,TRBV15,-,TRBD2,TGTGCCACCAGCAGAGGGCCCAGCGGGAGAGGGACCGGGGAGCTGTTTTTT,CATSRGPSGRGTGELFF
TRBJ1-5,TRBV10-2,-,-,TGCGCCAGCAGTGAGTCGTGGCGGCTCAATCAGCCCCAGCATTTT,CASSESWRLNQPQHF
TRBJ2-7,TRBV30,-,-,TGTGCCTGGAGTCCAGCGCCTGCCTACGAGCAGTACTTC,CAWSPAPAYEQYF
TRBJ2-1,TRBV10-2,-,-,TGCGCCAGCGGGGGTACGCGGGACTACAATGAGCAGTTCTTC,CASGGTRDYNEQFF